Below, one T cell receptor beta chain is given with its context. This record belongs to a study of cytomegalovirus exposure and HLA in healthy donors. This CDR3 has 17 amino acids. Germline trimming cut 2 bases from V and 0 bases from J; bases unmatched to any gene: 10. Germline lookup yields CDR1 GTSNPN and CDR2 SVGIG (reference sequence). PCR primers comprised 60 Vbeta and 13 Jbeta primers. Some clones are missing from TCRdb's copy, which holds only in-frame ones; the method was immunoSEQ multiplex PCR. The sample yields 99,000 or so clones, about 81% seen once. This rearrangement joins TRBV30 to TRBJ1-1; 9 nucleotides match TRBD1. This clonotype was obtained from a man aged 30 to 39 in good health and CMV-seronegative. Sequences were obtained from PBMCs. CDR3 coding DNA: TGTGCCTGGAGTACCCCTCGACAGGGGGTCATGAACACTGAAGCTTTCTTT. Amino acid sequence: CAWSTPRQGVMNTEAFF.